The entry below gives a single T cell receptor beta chain sequence along with its context. Generated by immunoSEQ multiplex PCR, the TCRdb table keeps only in-frame clones and is missing some. This sample has over 150,000 clones, with 70% to 90% found just once. The sample belongs to a study of blood T cell repertoires in COVID-19. This CDR3 has 17 amino acids. Looked up from germline, CDR1 is MDHEN and CDR2 is SYDVKM. Trimming at V came to 4 bases and at J to 0 bases, leaving 9 bases not matched to a gene. This receptor was identified in a man older than 75 with COVID-19, enrolled during active disease. The material sequenced was peripheral blood. V gene TRBV28 combines with J gene TRBJ1-5, with 7 nucleotides matching TRBD1. CDR3 DNA sequence: TGTGCCAGCAGTTCCCCCGACAGGGCGTATAGCAATCAGCCCCAGCATTTT. This gives the protein CASSSPDRAYSNQPQHF.